The 27 T cell receptor beta chains presented below share a single source sample, sequenced in a study of molecular identifiers for immune sequencing clone quantification. TCRdb itself ran the PCR reads through MiXCR, one entry per CDR3 protein. In the table there are roughly 630,000 distinct CDR3 sequences, 25% of which are singletons. Sequenced input: naive CD8+ T cells from blood, with Jurkat cell RNA spiked in. Subset denoted: FACS-sorted CD8+CD4-CCR7+CD45RA+ naive T cells. Receptors originate from a human donor in good health. Some libraries in this study had Jurkat cell RNA spiked in.

A note on this clonotype: Possible read error: a much larger clone is one base away. This CDR3 fails to terminate in the conserved phenylalanine or tryptophan, so it likely reflects a read error. The chain combines TRBV19 with TRBJ1-5; D gene uncertain. Trimming left V 3 bases short and J 0 bases short, with 9 bases between. The CDR3 consists of 15 residues. Germline V gene data show CDR1 as LNHDA and CDR2 as SQIVND (reference sequence). The DNA for the CDR3 is TGTGCCAGTAGTATTGCGGAGATTAGCAATCAGCCCCAGCATTAT. Its protein is CASSIAEISNQPQHY.

The V and J genes are TRBV9 and TRBJ2-7, with 12 bases identical to TRBD2. The CDR3 is 18 amino acids. Germline CDR1 SGDLS, CDR2 YYNGEE. The ends lost 0 bases at V and 3 bases at J; junction bases unmatched: 10. DNA for the CDR3: TGTGCCAGCAGCGTAGATAAGCTAGCGGGAGGGCCGGGCTACGAGCAGTACTTC. Translation: CASSVDKLAGGPGYEQYF.

This clonotype showed up many times. The chain combines TRBV20-1 with TRBJ2-3, with 8 bases aligning to TRBD2. With V trimmed by 0 bases and J by 0 bases, 5 bases remained unmatched. The CDR3 spans 16 residues. Germline loops: CDR1 DFQATT, CDR2 SNEGSKA (reference sequence). CDR3 sequence (DNA): TGCAGTGCTAGAGATACGAAGCGGGAGAGCACAGATACGCAGTATTTT. Translated: CSARDTKRESTDTQYF.

As regards this clonotype: This may be a read error, as it is one base from a much larger clone. The chain is built from TRBV20-1 and TRBJ1-4, with a tentative D call TRBD1 (5 bases). Germline CDR1 DFQATT, CDR2 SNEGSKA (reference sequence). The CDR3 sequence is 13 residues long. The CDR3 coding sequence is TGCCAGTCTTGGGACTCAACTAATGAAAAACTGATTTTT. Encoded protein: CQSWDSTNEKLIF.

Ten or more counts support this clonotype. The V and J genes are TRBV25-1 and TRBJ2-7, with 7 bases lining up with TRBD1. The CDR3 has 15 amino acids. V was pared by 2 bases and J by 6 bases, with 10 bases of the junction left unmatched. Germline V gives CDR1 MGHDK, CDR2 SYGVNS. CDR3 loop: CASSETGQLFSEQYF. CDR3 nucleotides: TGTGCCAGCAGTGAAACGGGACAGCTGTTTTCCGAGCAGTACTTC.

With respect to this clonotype: The missing conserved phenylalanine or tryptophan at the end of this CDR3 makes a read error likely. The CDR3: CASSLIVAGVGEQYY. The CDR3, as DNA: TGTGCCAGCAGCTTGATCGTAGCGGGAGTCGGGGAGCAGTACTAC. The V call is TRBV5-3, the J call TRBJ2-7; 9 bases fit TRBD2. TRBV5-3 is placed among ORFs of uncertain function. The CDR3 is 15 residues long.

Turning to this clonotype: A much larger clone lies one base from this, so it may be a read error. V and J are TRBV28 and TRBJ1-2; a weak D match, TRBD1 (5 bases). The V end was cut by 10 bases, the J end by 0 bases, with 15 bases between. Germline lookup yields CDR1 MDHEN and CDR2 SYDVKM. The CDR3 consists of 14 residues. The CDR3 spells CATRGRASNYGYTF. The CDR3 coding sequence is TGTGCCACGCGGGGGAGGGCTTCTAACTATGGCTACACCTTC.

The gene calls are TRBV29-1 and TRBJ2-5; the match to TRBD1 covers 7 bases. The trim removed 4 bases at V and 5 bases at J, leaving 10 bases unmatched. Germline V gene lookup returns CDR1 SQVTM and CDR2 ANQGSEA. The CDR3 length is 14 residues. Written as DNA, the CDR3 is TGCAGCGTTGTATTGGCAGGGGGATGGGAGACCCAGTACTTC. It is translated as CSVVLAGGWETQYF.

This clonotype was observed at least ten times. This sequence joins TRBV29-1 and TRBJ2-4; 7 nucleotides agree with TRBD2. The CDR3 covers 14 residues. Trimming removed 1 base from V and 3 bases from J; junction bases left unmatched: 3. Germline CDR1 is SQVTM and CDR2 is ANQGSEA. CDR3 sequence (DNA): TGCAGCGTTGAAGGCGGGAGTGGCAAAAACATTCAGTACTTC. Translating gives CSVEGGSGKNIQYF.

V gene TRBV5-1 combines with J gene TRBJ2-1; D remains ambiguous. Trimming removed 1 base from V and 0 bases from J, with 8 bases in between. This CDR3 spans 15 amino acids. CDR1 and CDR2 from the germline V gene are SGHRS and YFSETQ. In nucleotides, the CDR3 is TGCGCCAGCAGCTTGTCGTCCCCCTCCTACAATGAGCAGTTCTTC. Translating gives CASSLSSPSYNEQFF.

This clonotype came up many times. V gene TRBV3-1 combines with J gene TRBJ2-2; D is ambiguous. Germline V CDR1 and CDR2: LGHDT, YNNKEL (reference sequence). There are 14 residues in the CDR3. V lost 0 bases and J 5 bases, leaving 7 bases between the germline ends. The CDR3: CASSQDAGTGELFF. Here the CDR3 DNA reads TGTGCCAGCAGCCAAGATGCAGGTACCGGGGAGCTGTTTTTT.

The chain has TRBV11-3 and TRBJ2-7, with a tentative D call TRBD2 (7 bases). This CDR3 is 18 amino acids long. Trimming took 4 bases from V and 4 from J, leaving 26 bases between them. Germline CDR1 reads SGHNT; CDR2 reads YENEEA. The CDR3 DNA sequence: TGTGCCAGCAGCTCGGTCGGGCGGGGGCCGACAAGCCAATACGAGCAGTACTTC. This sequence encodes CASSSVGRGPTSQYEQYF.

The chain joins TRBV2 to TRBJ2-7; 8 nucleotides align to TRBD1. The CDR3 runs to 15 residues. Germline-derived CDR1 and CDR2 are SNHLY and FYNNEI. Trimming took 6 bases from V and 7 from J; bases not matched to a gene: 14. CDR3 residues: CASSPTLTGVREQYF. CDR3 sequence (DNA): TGTGCCAGCAGCCCAACCTTGACAGGGGTGAGGGAGCAGTACTTC. Filled out from reference TRBV2 and TRBJ2-7, the complete variable domain reads EPEVTQTPSHQVTQMGQEVILRCVPISNHLYFYWYRQILGQKVEFLVSFYNNEISEKSEIFDDQFSVERPDGSNFTLKIRSTKLEDSAMYFCASSPTLTGVREQYFGPGTRLTVT.

This clonotype occurred many times. This chain joins TRBV7-2 and TRBJ2-1, with 8 bases matching TRBD2. The V gene's germline CDR1 is SGHTA and CDR2 FQGNSA. This CDR3 region has 16 residues. Trimming removed 5 bases from V and 5 bases from J; junction bases left unmatched: 11. The DNA for the CDR3 is TGTGCCAGCAGCCTAATGGGCGGGAGGTATGACAATGAGCAGTTCTTC. It specifies CASSLMGGRYDNEQFF.

In its sample, this clonotype was seen many times. The genes are TRBV29-1 and TRBJ2-3; 12 bases match TRBD2. The germline CDR1 and CDR2 sequences are SQVTM and ANQGSEA. There are 16 residues in the CDR3. The V and J ends lost 7 bases and 2 bases, in that order; junction bases with no gene match: 10. CDR3 region: CSALTSGSRFTDTQYF. The CDR3 DNA follows: TGCAGCGCCTTGACTAGCGGGAGCCGGTTCACAGATACGCAGTATTTT.

In this sample, this clonotype turned up a few times. V gene TRBV14 combines with J gene TRBJ2-2; D ambiguous. Germline V gives CDR1 SGHDN, CDR2 FVKESK. V gave up 5 bases and J gave up 4 bases, with 11 bases separating them. The CDR3 runs 14 residues. CDR3 in DNA: TGTGCCAGCAGCGAACTCTCGGTCACCGGGGAGCTGTTTTTT. It is translated as CASSELSVTGELFF.

As for this clonotype: A much larger clone differs from this one at a single base, so this may be a read error. This sequence joins TRBV3-1 and TRBJ2-7, with unresolved D. Germline V gene data show CDR1 as LGHDT and CDR2 as YNNKEL (reference sequence). The CDR3 is 15 amino acids. CDR3 loop: CASSQGAAVAYKQYF. As DNA, the CDR3 is TGTGCCAGCAGCCAAGGGGCAGCCGTGGCCTACAAGCAGTACTTC.

The CDR3 sequence is CASSGLSVAGVTGELFF. CDR3 in DNA: TGTGCCAGCAGTGGTTTGTCCGTTGCGGGGGTCACCGGGGAGCTGTTTTTT. V usage is TRBV27 and J usage is TRBJ2-2; 7 bases agree with TRBD2. The CDR3 extends over 17 amino acids. In germline, CDR1 is MNHEY, CDR2 SMNVEV (reference sequence). Trimming removed 5 bases from V and 4 bases from J; junction bases left unmatched: 13.

As regards this clonotype: A much larger clonotype is one base distant, so this may be a read error. This chain joins TRBV12-3 or TRBV12-4 and TRBJ2-3; D may correspond to TRBD1 or TRBD2 (5 bases each). CDR3 length equals 16 residues. Written as DNA, the CDR3 is TGTGTCAGCAGCTACCAGGGAGCAGGCACCGGTGATACGCAGTATTTT. It codes for CVSSYQGAGTGDTQYF.

This clonotype was counted ten times or more. The genes are TRBV6-5 and TRBJ1-1, with TRBD1 as a possible D gene (6 bases). This CDR3 contains 16 residues. CDR1 is MNHEY, CDR2 SVGAGI, per germline. V gave up 5 bases and J gave up 1 base, with 17 bases separating them. The CDR3 DNA sequence: TGTGCCAGCAGTCTGGGGGCCTTTTCCCCGAACACTGAAGCTTTCTTT. It specifies CASSLGAFSPNTEAFF.

To note about this clonotype: Being one base from a much bigger clone, this may be a read error. This likely comes from a read error, as the CDR3 has no conserved phenylalanine or tryptophan at its end. The chain has TRBV7-9 and TRBJ2-5, with a tentative D call TRBD2 (6 bases). The CDR3 totals 12 residues. Trimming stripped 8 bases from V and 5 bases from J, with 12 bases between. Germline lookup yields CDR1 SEHNR and CDR2 FQNEAQ (reference sequence). As DNA, the CDR3 is TGTGCCAGCTCCGGGGGACTCGAGACCCAGTACTCC. Translation gives CASSGGLETQYS.

The J gene is TRBJ2-5, the V gene TRBV27, with TRBD2 matching over 8 bases. V lost 5 bases and J lost 4; bases outside the gene matches: 12. Germline V gene lookup returns CDR1 MNHEY and CDR2 SMNVEV (reference sequence). This CDR3 is 16 amino acids long. CDR3 coding DNA: TGTGCCAGCAGTAGTGTGACTAGCGTGAGGAGAGAGACCCAGTACTTC. Its protein product is CASSSVTSVRRETQYF.

This clonotype has ten or more counts. The chain couples TRBV7-9 to TRBJ1-1, with TRBD1 matching over 9 bases. V was pared by 1 base and J by 6 bases, with 3 bases of the junction left unmatched. The CDR3 loop spans 14 amino acids. Germline V gene sequence: CDR1 SEHNR, CDR2 FQNEAQ (reference sequence). CDR3 protein: CASSLEQGAPEAFF. The CDR3 DNA reads as TGTGCCAGCAGCTTAGAACAGGGGGCACCTGAAGCTTTCTTT. Looking up the rest from reference TRBV7-9 and TRBJ1-1 gives the full variable domain: DTGVSQNPRHKITKRGQNVTFRCDPISEHNRLYWYRQTLGQGPEFLTYFQNEAQLEKSRLLSDRFSAERPKGSFSTLEIQRTEQGDSAMYLCASSLEQGAPEAFFGQGTRLTVV.

There are many counts of this clonotype. The gene calls are TRBV18 and TRBJ1-1; D unclear. The germline gives CDR1 KGHSH, CDR2 LQKENI. V lost 3 bases and J 4 bases, leaving 9 bases between the germline ends. CDR3 length: 13 residues. In nucleotides, the CDR3 is TGTGCCAGCTCACCCGGGTCGACCACTGAAGCTTTCTTT. Encoded protein: CASSPGSTTEAFF.

A word on this clonotype: A much larger clone is a single base away; this may be a read error. V and J are TRBV7-8 and TRBJ1-6; no definite D call. Per the germline V gene, CDR1 is SGHVS and CDR2 is FQNEAQ. V dropped 2 bases and J dropped 10 bases, with 6 bases sitting between them. CDR3 length: 12 residues. The CDR3 DNA follows: TGTGCCAGCAGCTTAAGTCTATCACCCCTCCACTTT. This translates into CASSLSLSPLHF.

This clonotype was picked up many times. The chain links TRBV6-6 to TRBJ2-3; D perhaps matches TRBD2 (6 bases). The V gene lost 0 bases and the J gene lost 14 bases, with 12 bases spanning the gap. CDR1 is MNHNY and CDR2 is SVGAGI in the germline V gene (reference sequence). This CDR3 spans 12 amino acids. The CDR3 here is CASSYSGGLLYF. In DNA, the CDR3 is TGTGCCAGCAGTTACTCGGGGGGATTGTTGTATTTT.

This clonotype was observed a single time. This may be a read error: a much more frequent sequence differs by one nucleotide. The CDR3 region is CASSLPTAEDEKLVF. CDR3 nucleotide sequence: TGTGCCAGCAGCTTACCGACAGCGGAGGATGAAAAACTGGTTTTT. The chain carries TRBV7-9 and TRBJ1-4, with a weak D call TRBD1 (5 bases). This CDR3 spans 15 amino acids. CDR1 and CDR2 from the germline V gene are SEHNR and FQNEAQ (reference sequence).